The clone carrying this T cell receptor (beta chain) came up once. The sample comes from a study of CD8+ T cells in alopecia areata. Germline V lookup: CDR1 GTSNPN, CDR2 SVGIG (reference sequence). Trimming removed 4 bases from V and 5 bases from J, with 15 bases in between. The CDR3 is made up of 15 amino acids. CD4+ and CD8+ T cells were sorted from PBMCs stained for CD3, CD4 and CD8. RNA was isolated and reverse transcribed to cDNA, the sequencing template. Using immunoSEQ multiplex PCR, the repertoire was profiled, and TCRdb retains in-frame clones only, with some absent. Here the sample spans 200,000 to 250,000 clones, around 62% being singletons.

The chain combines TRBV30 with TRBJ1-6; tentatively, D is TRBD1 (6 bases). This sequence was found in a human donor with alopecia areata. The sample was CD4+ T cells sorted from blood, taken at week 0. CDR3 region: CAWKPTGLNNSPLHF. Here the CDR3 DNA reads TGTGCCTGGAAACCCACAGGGCTAAATAATTCACCCCTCCACTTT.